Each of the 21 T cell receptor beta chains below was sequenced from the same sample in a study of shared clonotypes between healthy human individuals. TCRdb's copy holds only in-frame clones and misses some; the assay was immunoSEQ multiplex PCR. The table lists a few million clones, approximately 90% of them singletons. The specimen sequenced was naive CD4+ T cells sorted from blood. The subset here: CD45RA+ positively selected. The origin of the receptors is a man in his late teens or twenties in good health.

The genes are TRBV28 and TRBJ2-3; a weak D match, TRBD2 (6 bases). Trimming cost V 3 bases and J 1 base, with 14 bases left between them. The V gene's germline CDR1 is MDHEN and CDR2 SYDVKM. This CDR3 contains 16 residues. CDR3 residues: CASSLVYASGTDTQYF. The CDR3 nucleotides are TGTGCCAGCAGTTTGGTTTATGCTAGCGGCACAGATACGCAGTATTTT.

The CDR3 is CASRPDLAGGHNEQFF. CDR3 nucleotides: TGTGCCAGCAGGCCGGATCTAGCGGGGGGACACAATGAGCAGTTCTTC. The gene calls are TRBV2 and TRBJ2-1; TRBD2 matches at 11 bases. The CDR3 is 16 residues long. Germline CDR1 and CDR2: SNHLY and FYNNEI. Trimming at V came to 6 bases and at J to 5 bases, leaving 9 bases not matched to a gene.

The chain is built from TRBV5-4 and TRBJ1-1, with a possible D match to TRBD1 (5 bases). Germline V gives CDR1 SGHNT, CDR2 YYREEE (reference sequence). Trimming pared 0 bases from V and 0 bases from J, leaving 12 bases between. The length of the CDR3 is 16 residues. CDR3 nucleotides: TGTGCCAGCAGCTTGGCGGGGCCCGGCATGAACACTGAAGCTTTCTTT. It codes for CASSLAGPGMNTEAFF.

V is TRBV30 and J is TRBJ2-3; no reliable D call. The CDR3 is 12 amino acids. Germline assignment: CDR1 GTSNPN and CDR2 SVGIG (reference sequence). Deletions cut 3 bases from V and 0 bases from J, with 4 bases between. The CDR3 here is CAWRGSTDTQYF. The DNA for the CDR3 is TGTGCCTGGAGAGGAAGCACAGATACGCAGTATTTT.

Comment on this clone: Other DNA sequences in this specimen translate into the identical CDR3. This rearrangement joins TRBV2 to TRBJ1-4, with TRBD1 as a possible D gene (6 bases). CDR1 is SNHLY and CDR2 is FYNNEI in the germline V gene. V lost 8 bases, J lost 9 bases, and 10 bases lay in between. The CDR3 is 11 residues long. CDR3 protein: CASSDRKKLFF. The CDR3 region has the DNA TGTGCCAGCTCGGACAGAAAAAAACTGTTTTTT.

V gene TRBV29-1 combines with J gene TRBJ2-7; D is unresolved. V was shortened by 3 bases and J by 3 bases, with 6 bases between the two germline ends. The CDR3 length is 11 residues. Germline values: CDR1 SQVTM, CDR2 ANQGSEA. CDR3 in amino acids: CSVDNGYEQYF. The CDR3 DNA is TGCAGCGTTGACAATGGCTACGAGCAGTACTTC.

V and J are TRBV4-1 and TRBJ1-2; maybe TRBD1 (6 bases). From germline, CDR1 is MGHRA and CDR2 YSYEKL. This CDR3 has 14 amino acids. Trimming shortened V by 1 base and J by 4 bases, and 10 bases separated the two germline ends. The CDR3 region has the DNA TGCGCCAGCAGCCAAGGTCCAGGGGCCTATGGCTACACCTTC. Translation gives CASSQGPGAYGYTF.

Turning to this clone: Distinct nucleotide sequences in the sample also encode this CDR3. V gene TRBV27 combines with J gene TRBJ1-5; no firm D call. Deletions cut 2 bases from V and 2 bases from J, with 7 bases between. CDR3 size: 14 residues. Germline CDR1 reads MNHEY; CDR2 reads SMNVEV (reference sequence). This chain's CDR3 is CASSLGRGNQPQHF. The CDR3 coding sequence is TGTGCCAGCAGTTTAGGGAGGGGCAATCAGCCCCAGCATTTT.

The chain employs TRBV7-2 and TRBJ2-1; 7 bases are a match to TRBD2. This CDR3 comprises 15 residues. Germline-derived CDR1 and CDR2 are SGHTA and FQGNSA. Trimming cost V 3 bases and J 2 bases; bases outside gene matches: 4. CDR3 loop: CASSFGGRAYNEQFF. CDR3 coding DNA: TGTGCCAGCAGCTTCGGGGGGAGGGCCTACAATGAGCAGTTCTTC.

The sample holds one count of this clone. This rearrangement joins TRBV4-3 to TRBJ2-7; 9 bases line up with TRBD1. This CDR3 is 15 amino acids long. V shed 1 base, J shed 5 bases, and the junction held 6 bases outside the gene matches. Germline loops: CDR1 LGHNA, CDR2 YSLEER. The CDR3 here is CASSQGDRARDEQYF. CDR3 nucleotides: TGCGCCAGCAGCCAAGGGGACAGGGCCAGGGACGAGCAGTACTTC.

About this clone: Other DNA sequences in the same sample also yield this CDR3. CDR3 sequence reads: CASRRSSYEQYF. The CDR3 DNA follows: TGTGCCAGCCGAAGGAGCTCCTACGAGCAGTACTTC. The gene calls are TRBV6-5 and TRBJ2-7; D is unclear. Germline loops: CDR1 MNHEY, CDR2 SVGAGI. Deletions cut 8 bases from V and 0 bases from J, with 8 bases between. The CDR3 sequence is 12 residues long.

The chain joins TRBV6-1 to TRBJ2-2; the D is unclear. The CDR3 totals 11 residues. The V gene lost 2 bases and the J gene lost 8 bases, with 3 bases spanning the gap. The germline V gene encodes CDR1 MNHNS and CDR2 SASEGT. The CDR3 DNA reads as TGTGCCAGCAGTGAATGGGGGGAGCTGTTTTTT. It encodes CASSEWGELFF.

The chain employs TRBV9 and TRBJ2-7; D may be TRBD1 (6 bases). The germline V and J ends were trimmed by 4 bases and 4 bases, with 12 bases remaining between them. CDR1 and CDR2 (germline): SGDLS, YYNGEE. This CDR3 has 13 residues. CDR3 sequence: CASSHGQGYEQYF. In DNA form, the CDR3 reads TGTGCCAGCAGCCACGGGCAGGGGTACGAGCAGTACTTC. Supplemented by reference TRBV9 and TRBJ2-7, the full variable domain reads DSGVTQTPKHLITATGQRVTLRCSPRSGDLSVYWYQQSLDQGLQFLIQYYNGEERAKGNILERFSAQQFPDLHSELNLSSLELGDSALYFCASSHGQGYEQYFGPGTRLTVT.

This clone was observed a few times. This sequence joins TRBV7-2 and TRBJ1-5; D remains unclear. The germline V gene has CDR1 SGHTA and CDR2 FQGNSA. V was cut by 1 base and J by 4 bases, with 8 bases left in between. CDR3 length: 14 amino acids. As DNA, the CDR3 is TGTGCCAGCAGCTTAGTGGAGGGAAATCAGCCCCAGCATTTT. Amino acids: CASSLVEGNQPQHF.

The chain links TRBV5-1 to TRBJ2-5; perhaps D is TRBD1 or TRBD2 (6 bases each). The V end lost 4 bases, the J end lost 5 bases, and 18 bases lay between the germline ends. CDR1 and CDR2 (germline): SGHRS, YFSETQ. The length of the CDR3 is 15 residues. DNA of the CDR3: TGCGCCAGCAGCGCCCAAACAGGGAGGACGGAGACCCAGTACTTC. Its translation: CASSAQTGRTETQYF.

The chain uses TRBV28 and TRBJ1-2; the D is unclear. Germline-derived CDR1 and CDR2 are MDHEN and SYDVKM. The length of the CDR3 is 13 residues. V lost 6 bases and J lost 5, with 13 bases in between. The CDR3 spells CASRSQLPYGYTF. The CDR3 DNA reads TGTGCCAGCAGATCTCAACTCCCTTATGGCTACACCTTC.

The sample holds a few counts of this clone. V gene TRBV10-3 combines with J gene TRBJ2-7; 8 bases agree with TRBD1. Germline V gives CDR1 ENHRY, CDR2 SYGVKD. The length of the CDR3 is 15 residues. The ends lost 3 bases at V and 2 bases at J; junction bases unmatched: 6. CDR3 region: CAISDQGQGPYEQYF. The CDR3 region has the DNA TGTGCCATCAGTGACCAAGGACAGGGACCCTACGAGCAGTACTTC.

The chain recombines TRBV2 with TRBJ2-1; 13 positions agree with TRBD2. The CDR3 is 16 amino acids. V lost 7 bases to trimming and J lost 5 bases; unmatched junction nucleotides: 8. Looked up from germline, CDR1 is SNHLY and CDR2 is FYNNEI. The CDR3 nucleotides read TGTGCCAGCAACCCGCCACTAGCGGGGGGGGACAATGAGCAGTTCTTC. Translation: CASNPPLAGGDNEQFF.

The chain employs TRBV5-1 and TRBJ2-1; D not resolved. This CDR3 is built from 14 residues. V was cut by 0 bases and J by 6 bases, with 10 bases left in between. Germline values: CDR1 SGHRS, CDR2 YFSETQ. Here the CDR3 reads CASSLGAGFNEQFF. CDR3 DNA sequence: TGCGCCAGCAGCTTGGGGGCTGGATTCAATGAGCAGTTCTTC.

The chain couples TRBV7-2 to TRBJ2-1; TRBD2 agrees at 7 bases. CDR1 is SGHTA, CDR2 FQGNSA, per germline. The J segment lost 5 bases and the V segment lost 1 base, leaving 11 bases of the junction unmatched. The CDR3 consists of 17 residues. The CDR3: CASSLVLGGSFHNEQFF. The DNA for the CDR3 is TGTGCCAGCAGCTTAGTATTGGGCGGGAGTTTCCACAATGAGCAGTTCTTC.

The chain carries TRBV5-4 and TRBJ2-1; no clear D gene. Trimming removed 4 bases from V and 0 bases from J, with 11 bases in between. The CDR3 is 15 amino acids. Germline V gives CDR1 SGHNT, CDR2 YYREEE (reference sequence). CDR3 amino acids: CASSAERSSYNEQFF. The CDR3 nucleotides are TGTGCCAGCAGCGCGGAGCGTTCCTCCTACAATGAGCAGTTCTTC.